This TCR beta chain comes out of a study of Graves' ophthalmopathy and Graves' hyperthyroidism. Whole-study context: Pretreatment peripheral blood was obtained at initial diagnosis.

This clonotype was seen repeatedly, ten times or more. The antigen remains undetermined. Ophthalmopathy-affected donors exhibited moderate-to-severe activity, CAS ≥3, NOSPECS ≥4, and duration under 3 months. Exclusion applied to patients with other autoimmune diseases, uncontrolled infections, pregnancy or lactation. V was pared by 4 bases and J by 8 bases, with 10 bases of the junction left unmatched. The CDR3 is made up of 15 amino acids. Germline CDR1 is LGHNA and CDR2 is YSLEER. RNA transcripts were the template, and TCR beta CDR3 regions were amplified from them. First-round RT-PCR relied on HTBI primers, and a second-round multiplex PCR came next. TCRdb independently ran MiXCR on the multiplex PCR reads; one entry per CDR3 protein. The top ten clones hold roughly an eighth of a sample with under 350,000 distinct CDR3 sequences, around a sixth of them seen once. Study-level points and caveats: Blood also harbored most expanded thyroid clonotypes above 0.001 frequency.

The V and J genes are TRBV4-3 and TRBJ1-2, with TRBD1 matching 10 bases. The TCR sequence derives from an adult man with Graves' ophthalmopathy. The source material was peripheral blood. In nucleotides, the CDR3 is TGCGCCAGCAGCCGGCAGACAGGGGGCGCTTCCGGCTACACCTTC. Translation gives CASSRQTGGASGYTF.